The entry below gives a single TCR beta chain sequence along with its context. These data originate in a study of shared clonotypes between healthy human individuals. The V gene's germline CDR1 is MGHRA and CDR2 YSYEKL. The V segment lost 2 bases and the J segment 2 bases; nucleotides outside the gene matches: 4. The CDR3 is 16 residues long. Produced via immunoSEQ multiplex PCR; TCRdb's table is partial and in-frame only. The sample consists of around 500,000 clones, approximately 78% of them appearing once. Sequencing was carried out using PBMCs. The receptor was derived from a middle-aged woman in good health. Some clones in this sample may be carry-over from other donors' samples. This chain connects TRBV4-1 to TRBJ2-1; 9 positions agree with TRBD2. The CDR3 bases are TGCGCCAGCAGCCAACCCGGGACTAGCCCCTACAATGAGCAGTTCTTC. This codes for CASSQPGTSPYNEQFF.